This T cell receptor (beta chain) is from a study of molecular identifiers for immune sequencing clone quantification. The ends lost 3 bases at V and 7 bases at J; junction bases unmatched: 8. The CDR3 has 14 amino acids. Germline V CDR1 and CDR2: SGHNT, YYREEE (reference sequence). TCRdb re-called the PCR reads with MiXCR, one entry per CDR3 protein. The sample has fewer than 25,000 distinct CDR3 sequences, roughly 18% seen once; the top ten hold roughly 1%. This chain joins TRBV5-4 and TRBJ1-1, with TRBD1 identical over 8 bases. The source material was naive CD8+ T cells from blood, with Jurkat cell RNA spiked in. The subset here: FACS-sorted CD8+CD4-CCR7+CD45RA+ naive T cells. This clonotype was sampled from a human donor in good health. Some libraries in this study had Jurkat cell RNA spiked in. Written as DNA, the CDR3 is TGTGCCAGCAGCTCCGGACAGGGTGGCAATGAAGCTTTCTTT. Amino acids: CASSSGQGGNEAFF.